This TCR beta chain was captured in a study of T cell responses to AZD1222 COVID-19 vaccine. Study-wide results and caveats: Reports say nearly half of spike-specific TCRs go after unmutated variant regions.

This table comes from immunoSEQ multiplex PCR, and its TCRdb copy is limited to in-frame clones, with some not included. The data contain approximately 150,000 clones, 80% to 95% of them seen just once; the ten biggest clones take up around 2.5%. About this clone itself: Its cognate antigen is unknown.

Germline lookup yields CDR1 MNHNS and CDR2 SASEGT. The CDR3 is made up of 15 amino acids. V lost 0 bases and J lost 0, with 6 bases in between. The TCR originated in an adult in good health. The J gene is TRBJ1-3, the V gene TRBV6-1; no definite D call. The material sequenced was peripheral blood, taken on day 0 of AZD1222 vaccination. In DNA form, the CDR3 reads TGTGCCAGCAGTGAAGCCCGGAGCTCTGGAAACACCATATATTTT. Amino acids: CASSEARSSGNTIYF.